This entry lists 30 T cell receptor beta chains sequenced from one sample in a study of regulatory T cells in long-lasting Graves disease. Described time point: newly diagnosed GD, antithyroid drugs for less than 3 months. The TCR library was prepared using RNA isolated from PBMCs. iRepertoire HTBI primers and Arm-PCR of CDR3 regions built TCR beta libraries. TCRdb recomputed calls from the multiplex PCR reads with MiXCR, one row per CDR3 protein. The sample includes 240,000 or so distinct CDR3 sequences, 20% to 25% seen only once; the top ten take more than 11%. The sample consisted of peripheral blood mononuclear cells (PBMCs), taken at new diagnosis, from a patient treated with antithyroid drugs. Receptors originate from a female donor with Graves disease.

This clonotype was counted ten times or more. The V call is TRBV7-2, the J call TRBJ1-1, with 8 bases lining up with TRBD1. Per germline, CDR1 SGHTA and CDR2 FQGNSA. Trimming at V came to 7 bases and at J to 6 bases, leaving 13 bases not matched to a gene. The CDR3 has 15 amino acids. Here the CDR3 DNA reads TGTGCCAGCAATGGGGGCAGGGGGCGCATCGCTGAAGCTTTCTTT. Translated: CASNGGRGRIAEAFF.

On this clonotype itself: Since a far larger clone is one base different, this is likely a read error. The chain joins TRBV12-3 or TRBV12-4 to TRBJ1-1, with D unresolved. The CDR3 has 16 amino acids. The V end lost 5 bases, the J end lost 0 bases, and 16 bases lay between the germline ends. In DNA form, the CDR3 reads TGTGCCAGCAGTGCCCCGGGCCACACTATGAACACTGAAGCTTTCTTT. Its protein is CASSAPGHTMNTEAFF.

Many counts were recorded for this clonotype. This chain connects TRBV20-1 to TRBJ2-7, with 8 bases aligning to TRBD2. The ends lost 7 bases at V and 4 bases at J; junction bases unmatched: 15. Germline values: CDR1 DFQATT, CDR2 SNEGSKA (reference sequence). The CDR3 contains 15 residues. In DNA, the CDR3 is TGCAGTGTTACCAACCCCAGCGGGAGAACATACGAGCAGTACTTC. Its protein product is CSVTNPSGRTYEQYF.

This clonotype was seen a handful of times. This chain connects TRBV18 to TRBJ1-5, with 7 bases aligning to TRBD1. CDR1 and CDR2 from the germline V gene are KGHSH and LQKENI. Unmatched junction bases numbered 6, after V lost 3 bases and J lost 4 bases. This CDR3 spans 15 amino acids. The CDR3 nucleotides are TGTGCCAGCTCACCGGGACAGAGCCTAAATCAGCCCCAGCATTTT. Translation: CASSPGQSLNQPQHF.

As regards this clonotype: A far larger clone differs by one base, so this is likely a read error. The V call is TRBV2, the J call TRBJ2-3, with D uncertain. This CDR3 spans 13 amino acids. CDR1 SNHLY and CDR2 FYNNEI come from the germline V gene. Trimming took off 6 bases at V and 8 bases at J, with 15 bases between the two ends. CDR3 protein: CASSLAGAGTQYF. CDR3 in DNA: TGTGCCAGCAGCTTAGCCGGCGCAGGTACGCAGTATTTT. The variable domain in full, with the rest retrieved from reference TRBV2 and TRBJ2-3, is EPEVTQTPSHQVTQMGQEVILRCVPISNHLYFYWYRQILGQKVEFLVSFYNNEISEKSEIFDDQFSVERPDGSNFTLKIRSTKLEDSAMYFCASSLAGAGTQYFGPGTRLTVL.

The chain combines TRBV4-2 with TRBJ1-1; no clear D. Trimming left V 5 bases short and J 4 bases short, with 11 bases between. The CDR3 is 13 residues long. CDR1 LGHNA and CDR2 YNFKEQ come from the germline V gene. The CDR3 bases are TGTGCCAGCAGCTACACGGGCGGCACTGAAGCTTTCTTT. This sequence encodes CASSYTGGTEAFF.

This clonotype appeared many times. The V call is TRBV20-1, the J call TRBJ1-2; the D is unclear. V lost 1 base and J 3 bases, leaving 6 bases between the germline ends. CDR3 length: 12 amino acids. Germline V gene sequence: CDR1 DFQATT, CDR2 SNEGSKA (reference sequence). The CDR3 DNA reads as TGCAGTGCTAGAGTCCCGGACTATGGCTACACCTTC. It encodes CSARVPDYGYTF.

This clonotype showed up many times. V usage is TRBV2 and J usage is TRBJ2-7, with a weak D call TRBD2 (5 bases). The V end lost 4 bases, the J end lost 6 bases, and 10 bases lay between the germline ends. This CDR3 region has 12 residues. CDR1 is SNHLY, CDR2 FYNNEI, per germline. CDR3 residues: CASSGSGFEQYF. The DNA of the CDR3 is TGTGCCAGCAGTGGTTCGGGGTTCGAGCAGTACTTC.

The V and J genes are TRBV5-4 and TRBJ2-2; TRBD2 matches 8 bases. This CDR3 comprises 16 residues. The V segment lost 4 bases and the J segment 1 base; nucleotides outside the gene matches: 6. Germline assignment: CDR1 SGHNT and CDR2 YYREEE (reference sequence). This chain's CDR3 is CASSPGGGGNTGELFF. The CDR3, as DNA: TGTGCCAGCAGCCCCGGGGGGGGGGGGAACACCGGGGAGCTGTTTTTT.

The CDR3 sequence: CASSQDSGGYGYTF. In DNA form, the CDR3 reads TGTGCCAGCAGCCAAGATTCTGGGGGCTATGGCTACACCTTC. The V gene is TRBV4-2, the J gene TRBJ1-2; tentatively, D is TRBD1 (5 bases). Between the trimmed V and J ends, which lost 0 bases and 4 bases, there was a span of 9 bases. This CDR3 has 14 residues. The germline gives CDR1 LGHNA, CDR2 YNFKEQ.

V is TRBV5-5 and J is TRBJ2-1; D is undetermined. The J call may not be correct, given that the DNA end is closer to TRBJ2-5. Per the germline V gene, CDR1 is SGHKS and CDR2 is YYEKEE (reference sequence). This CDR3 spans 16 amino acids. In nucleotides, the CDR3 is TGTGCCAGCAGCTTCCAAATAGGAGCAAACCAAGAGACCCAGTACTTC. It translates to CASSFQIGANQETQYF.

This chain connects TRBV19 to TRBJ2-1, with TRBD1 as a possible D gene (6 bases). The V end was cut by 6 bases, the J end by 7 bases, with 19 bases between. The CDR3 has 15 residues. Per the germline V gene, CDR1 is LNHDA and CDR2 is SQIVND (reference sequence). The CDR3 coding sequence is TGTGCCAGTAGCCTAGGACAGTACATCAAGAATGAGCAGTTCTTC. It codes for CASSLGQYIKNEQFF.

This clonotype was found a few times. This could be a read error, since a much larger clone is one nucleotide away. This chain links TRBV30 with TRBJ2-1; 7 bases are shared with TRBD1. The trim removed 7 bases at V and 6 bases at J, leaving 9 bases unmatched. CDR1 and CDR2 (germline): GTSNPN, SVGIG (reference sequence). The CDR3 spans 13 residues. CDR3 DNA: TGTGCCTTGAGCTCAACAGGGGTCAATGAGCAGTTCTTC. It codes for CALSSTGVNEQFF.

This clonotype was seen many times. CDR3 region: CAISPGQNEQFF. CDR3 coding DNA: TGTGCCATCAGCCCCGGACAGAATGAGCAGTTCTTC. The chain combines TRBV10-3 with TRBJ2-1, with D possibly matching TRBD1 (6 bases). CDR1 ENHRY and CDR2 SYGVKD come from the germline V gene. Trimming pared 6 bases from V and 7 bases from J, leaving 10 bases between. This CDR3 is built from 12 residues.

Ten or more counts support this clonotype. This chain links TRBV10-3 with TRBJ2-2, with D possibly TRBD1 on 5 matching bases. The CDR3 runs 17 residues. V was trimmed by 1 base and J by 0 bases, leaving 12 bases between them. Germline V gives CDR1 ENHRY, CDR2 SYGVKD. DNA of the CDR3: TGTGCCATCAGTGAGTTGTTGAAGGGGACGAACACCGGGGAGCTGTTTTTT. It encodes CAISELLKGTNTGELFF.

This clonotype was observed at least ten times. This sequence joins TRBV6-1 and TRBJ1-5; 9 bases align to TRBD1. CDR1 is MNHNS, CDR2 SASEGT, per germline. After removal of 6 bases from V and 1 base from J, the junction contained 10 bases not matched to a gene. This CDR3 region has 17 residues. Written as DNA, the CDR3 is TGTGCCAGCAGAGCAAGGGTTACAGGGGGCAGCAATCAGCCCCAGCATTTT. Amino acid sequence: CASRARVTGGSNQPQHF.

This chain uses TRBV11-3 with TRBJ2-7; 10 bases match TRBD1. V trimming: 3 bases; J trimming: 4 bases; junction bases outside the gene matches: 12. Germline CDR1 SGHNT, CDR2 YENEEA. The CDR3 has 17 residues. The CDR3 region is CASSFERAGTGAYEQYF. CDR3 sequence (DNA): TGTGCCAGCAGCTTCGAGAGGGCCGGGACAGGGGCTTACGAGCAGTACTTC.

This clonotype showed up many times. The chain employs TRBV2 and TRBJ1-5; D remains ambiguous. The germline V and J ends were trimmed by 6 bases and 6 bases, with 12 bases remaining between them. Germline lookup yields CDR1 SNHLY and CDR2 FYNNEI. CDR3 length: 13 residues. The CDR3 nucleotides read TGTGCCAGCAGGAGATTGGTTACTCAGCCCCAGCATTTT. It codes for CASRRLVTQPQHF.

This clonotype appeared many times. This chain joins TRBV12-3 or TRBV12-4 and TRBJ2-1; D is unclear. This CDR3 is 12 amino acids long. V shed 6 bases and J shed 9 bases, with 12 bases lying between them. The CDR3 region has the DNA TGTGCCAGCAGGGACCTCGGTGGTGAGCAGTTCTTC. This sequence encodes CASRDLGGEQFF.

This clonotype has ten or more counts. The chain is built from TRBV7-2 and TRBJ1-4; D is unclear. Germline loops: CDR1 SGHTA, CDR2 FQGNSA. V was clipped by 1 base and J by 3 bases, with 6 bases between them. CDR3 length equals 14 residues. The CDR3 protein is CASSLDTSNEKLFF. CDR3 DNA: TGTGCCAGCAGCTTAGACACGTCTAATGAAAAACTGTTTTTT.

Comments on this clonotype: This sequence may be a read error, since a much larger clone differs from it by one base. The chain combines TRBV5-1 with TRBJ2-3; no clear D. Germline CDR1 SGHRS, CDR2 YFSETQ. The CDR3 length is 13 residues. CDR3 in amino acids: CASSVGATDTQYF. The CDR3 nucleotides are TGTGCCAGCAGCGTAGGAGCCACAGATACGCAGTATTTT. The full variable domain, rest sourced from reference TRBV5-1 and TRBJ2-3, is KAGVTQTPRYLIKTRGQQVTLSCSPISGHRSVSWYQQTPGQGLQFLFEYFSETQRNKGNFPGRFSGRQFSNSRSEMNVSTLELGDSALYLCASSVGATDTQYFGPGTRLTVL.

This clonotype was detected many times. This chain links TRBV7-2 with TRBJ2-7, with D hard to call. This CDR3 is 14 amino acids long. Germline CDR1 reads SGHTA; CDR2 reads FQGNSA. Trimming pared 1 base from V and 2 bases from J, leaving 9 bases between. The CDR3 protein is CASSLVHQTYEQYF. The CDR3 region has the DNA TGTGCCAGCAGCTTAGTCCACCAAACCTACGAGCAGTACTTC.

This clonotype showed up just a few times. A much more abundant neighbour one base away suggests this may be a read error. The chain couples TRBV12-3 or TRBV12-4 to TRBJ2-3; the match to TRBD2 covers 8 bases. V was pared by 7 bases and J by 6 bases, with 12 bases of the junction left unmatched. This CDR3 contains 15 residues. Here the CDR3 reads CASNRNGGASDTQYF. The CDR3, as DNA: TGTGCCAGCAACCGGAACGGGGGGGCCTCGGATACGCAGTATTTT.

The table lists this clonotype with a few counts. The rearrangement uses TRBV25-1 and TRBJ1-1; unclear D gene. CDR1 is MGHDK, CDR2 SYGVNS, per germline. This CDR3 spans 13 amino acids. With 2 bases removed from V and 4 bases from J, the gap between germline ends came to 8 bases. The CDR3 region has the DNA TGTGCCAGCAGTGAAGGAGGACGCACTGAAGCTTTCTTT. Encoded protein: CASSEGGRTEAFF. Full variable domain (missing parts from reference TRBV25-1 and TRBJ1-1): EADIYQTPRYLVIGTGKKITLECSQTMGHDKMYWYQQDPGMELHLIHYSYGVNSTEKGDLSSESTVSRIRTEHFPLTLESARPSHTSQYLCASSEGGRTEAFFGQGTRLTVV.

This clonotype was recorded at least ten times. The chain uses TRBV20-1 and TRBJ2-5; the D is unclear. The germline CDR1 and CDR2 sequences are DFQATT and SNEGSKA (reference sequence). The CDR3 is 14 residues long. CDR3 protein: CSSTLGVLYETQYF. CDR3 nucleotide sequence: TGCAGCTCCACCCTCGGAGTTCTGTACGAGACCCAGTACTTC.

This clonotype was observed a few times. This may stem from a read error, because a much larger clone lies one nucleotide away. V and J are TRBV2 and TRBJ2-7, with no clear D. CDR1 SNHLY and CDR2 FYNNEI come from the germline V gene. The CDR3 runs 11 residues. The CDR3 loop reads CASSAVYGQYF. The CDR3 region has the DNA TGTGCCAGCAGTGCCGTATACGGGCAGTACTTC.

This clonotype came up many times. J is TRBJ2-7 and V is TRBV7-2; TRBD1 matches 10 bases. The junction had 13 bases not matched to a gene; V was cut back by 4 bases and J by 1 base. Germline V gives CDR1 SGHTA, CDR2 FQGNSA. The CDR3 has 18 residues. In DNA, the CDR3 is TGTGCCAGCAGCTCATATCCCACGACAGGGGGCCCTTCCTACGAGCAGTACTTC. It is translated as CASSSYPTTGGPSYEQYF.

This clonotype has ten or more counts. This chain connects TRBV25-1 to TRBJ2-1; 9 bases map to TRBD2. V shed 4 bases and J 1 base; nucleotides not matched to a gene: 2. The length of the CDR3 is 15 residues. Germline V lookup: CDR1 MGHDK, CDR2 SYGVNS. The DNA of the CDR3 is TGTGCCAGCAGTGCAGCGGGAGGTTCCTACAATGAGCAGTTCTTC. This translates into CASSAAGGSYNEQFF.

The gene calls are TRBV20-1 and TRBJ2-7; TRBD2 matches at 8 bases. Germline assignment: CDR1 DFQATT and CDR2 SNEGSKA (reference sequence). V lost 5 bases to trimming and J lost 3 bases; unmatched junction nucleotides: 9. CDR3 length: 14 amino acids. This CDR3 reads CSAARREAGYEQYF. CDR3 in DNA: TGCAGTGCTGCAAGGCGGGAGGCCGGCTACGAGCAGTACTTC.

This clonotype was observed at least ten times. The gene calls are TRBV3-1 and TRBJ2-1; 9 nucleotides line up with TRBD2. This CDR3 is built from 15 residues. The germline V gene has CDR1 LGHDT and CDR2 YNNKEL (reference sequence). V dropped 5 bases and J dropped 6; count of bases not matched to a gene: 8. The CDR3 loop is CASSGIAGVFNEQFF. The CDR3 DNA reads as TGTGCCAGCAGCGGAATAGCGGGAGTTTTCAATGAGCAGTTCTTC.